This TCR beta chain was found in a study of shared clonotypes between healthy human individuals. Sequencing used immunoSEQ multiplex PCR; TCRdb keeps in-frame clones, though not all of them. Of around 640,000 clones listed, roughly 95% are singletons. Looked up from germline, CDR1 is SQVTM and CDR2 is ANQGSEA. The V end was cut by 4 bases, the J end by 0 bases, with 13 bases between. The CDR3 runs 14 residues. Naive CD8 cells, CD45RO-negative and positively selected for CCR7, excluded terminally differentiated effector memory CD45RA+ cells. Source material: naive CD8+ T cells sorted from blood. The rearrangement links TRBV29-1 to TRBJ2-7; D might be TRBD2 (6 bases). The receptor comes from a woman aged 30 to 39 in good health. For the CDR3, the DNA is TGCAGCGTTGTGGGTAGCGGCCTCTCCTACGAGCAGTACTTC. As protein: CSVVGSGLSYEQYF.